This T cell receptor beta chain is drawn from a study of blood T cell repertoires in COVID-19. Study-wide background: The United States, Italy and Spain were the sources of the acute and convalescent COVID-19 samples. The analysed material was cDNA or gDNA that came from T cells, B-cell-depleted T cells, or PBMCs.

In the study's own analysis: It was from reference gene primer amplification that nucleated cell counts were estimated. Sequenced by immunoSEQ multiplex PCR; TCRdb stores in-frame clones only, minus some. V and J calls and clone size follow that table, whereas D and trimming were derived from the DNA. The table includes under 350,000 clones, more than 85% detected once. There are 14 residues in the CDR3. Germline CDR1 is MDHEN and CDR2 is SYDVKM. V lost 8 bases to trimming and J lost 7 bases; unmatched junction nucleotides: 8. V is TRBV28 and J is TRBJ1-6; 7 positions match TRBD1. Material: peripheral blood. The TCR was taken from a man aged 18 to 29 with active or convalescent COVID-19. The CDR3 DNA sequence: TGTGCCAGCGTTACCGGGACAGCAAATTCACCCCTCCACTTT. Its translation is CASVTGTANSPLHF.